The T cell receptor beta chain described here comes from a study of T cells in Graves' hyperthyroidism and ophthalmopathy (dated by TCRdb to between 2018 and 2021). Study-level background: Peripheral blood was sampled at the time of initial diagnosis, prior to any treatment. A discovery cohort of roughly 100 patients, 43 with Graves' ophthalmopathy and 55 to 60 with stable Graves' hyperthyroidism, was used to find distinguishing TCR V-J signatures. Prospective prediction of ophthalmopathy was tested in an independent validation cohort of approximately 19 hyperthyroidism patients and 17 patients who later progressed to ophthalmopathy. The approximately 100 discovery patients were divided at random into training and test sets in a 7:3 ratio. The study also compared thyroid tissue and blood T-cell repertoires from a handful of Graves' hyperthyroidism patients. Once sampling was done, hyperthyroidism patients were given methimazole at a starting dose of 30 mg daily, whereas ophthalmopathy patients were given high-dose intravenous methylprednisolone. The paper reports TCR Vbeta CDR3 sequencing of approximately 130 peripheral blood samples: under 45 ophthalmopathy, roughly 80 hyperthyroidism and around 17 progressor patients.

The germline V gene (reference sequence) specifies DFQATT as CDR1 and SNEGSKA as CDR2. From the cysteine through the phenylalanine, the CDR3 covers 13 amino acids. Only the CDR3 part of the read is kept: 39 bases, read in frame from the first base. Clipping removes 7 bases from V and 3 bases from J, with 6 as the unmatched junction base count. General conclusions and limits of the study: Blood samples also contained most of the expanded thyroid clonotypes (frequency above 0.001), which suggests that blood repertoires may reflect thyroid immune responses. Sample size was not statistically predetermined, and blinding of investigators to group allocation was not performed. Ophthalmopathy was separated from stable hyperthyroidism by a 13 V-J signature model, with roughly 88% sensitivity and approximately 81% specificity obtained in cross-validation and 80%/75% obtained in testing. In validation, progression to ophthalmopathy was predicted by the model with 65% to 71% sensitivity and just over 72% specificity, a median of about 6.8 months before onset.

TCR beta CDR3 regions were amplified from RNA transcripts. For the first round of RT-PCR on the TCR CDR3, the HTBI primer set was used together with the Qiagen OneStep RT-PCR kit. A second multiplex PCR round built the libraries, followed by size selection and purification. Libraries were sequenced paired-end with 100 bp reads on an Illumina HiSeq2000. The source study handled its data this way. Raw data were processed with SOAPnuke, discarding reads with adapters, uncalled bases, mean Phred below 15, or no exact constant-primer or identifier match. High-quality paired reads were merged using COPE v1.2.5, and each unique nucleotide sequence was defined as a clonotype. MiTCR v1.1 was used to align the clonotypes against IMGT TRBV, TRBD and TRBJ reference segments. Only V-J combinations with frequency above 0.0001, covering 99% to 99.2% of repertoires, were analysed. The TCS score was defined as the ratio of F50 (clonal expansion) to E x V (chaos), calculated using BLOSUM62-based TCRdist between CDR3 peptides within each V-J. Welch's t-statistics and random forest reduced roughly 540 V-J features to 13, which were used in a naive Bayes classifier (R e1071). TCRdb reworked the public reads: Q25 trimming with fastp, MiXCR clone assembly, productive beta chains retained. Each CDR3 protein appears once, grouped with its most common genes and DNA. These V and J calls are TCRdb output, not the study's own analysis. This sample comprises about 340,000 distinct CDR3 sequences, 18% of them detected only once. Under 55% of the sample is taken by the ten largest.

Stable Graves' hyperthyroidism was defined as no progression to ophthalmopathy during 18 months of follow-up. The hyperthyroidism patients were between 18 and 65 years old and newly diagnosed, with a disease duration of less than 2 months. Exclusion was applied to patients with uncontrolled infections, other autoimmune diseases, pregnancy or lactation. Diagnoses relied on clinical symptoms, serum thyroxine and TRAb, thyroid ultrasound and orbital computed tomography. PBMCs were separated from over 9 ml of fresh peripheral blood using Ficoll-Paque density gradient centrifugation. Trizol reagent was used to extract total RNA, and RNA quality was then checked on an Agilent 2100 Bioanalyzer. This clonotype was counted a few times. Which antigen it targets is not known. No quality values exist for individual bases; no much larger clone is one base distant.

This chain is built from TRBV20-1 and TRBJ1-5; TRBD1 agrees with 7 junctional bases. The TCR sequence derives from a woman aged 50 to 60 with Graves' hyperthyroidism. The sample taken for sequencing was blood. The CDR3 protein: CSVGTDSNQPQHF. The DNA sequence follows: TGCAGTGTCGGGACAGATTCCAATCAGCCCCAGCATTTT.